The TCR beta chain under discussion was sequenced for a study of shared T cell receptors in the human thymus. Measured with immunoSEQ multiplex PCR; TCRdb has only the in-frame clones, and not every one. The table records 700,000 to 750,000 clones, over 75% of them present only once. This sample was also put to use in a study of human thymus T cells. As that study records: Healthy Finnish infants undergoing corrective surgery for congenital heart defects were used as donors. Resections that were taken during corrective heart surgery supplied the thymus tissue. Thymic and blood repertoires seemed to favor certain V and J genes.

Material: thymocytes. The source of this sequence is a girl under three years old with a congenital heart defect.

CDR3 sequence: CASSVATVVRNALYEQYF. The CDR3 nucleotides are TGTGCCAGCAGCGTAGCTACGGTAGTGCGAAACGCTTTGTACGAGCAGTACTTC. V is TRBV9 and J is TRBJ2-7; D not certain. This CDR3 is 18 amino acids long. V lost 0 bases to trimming and J lost 4 bases, with 23 bases between them. The germline V gene encodes CDR1 SGDLS and CDR2 YYNGEE.